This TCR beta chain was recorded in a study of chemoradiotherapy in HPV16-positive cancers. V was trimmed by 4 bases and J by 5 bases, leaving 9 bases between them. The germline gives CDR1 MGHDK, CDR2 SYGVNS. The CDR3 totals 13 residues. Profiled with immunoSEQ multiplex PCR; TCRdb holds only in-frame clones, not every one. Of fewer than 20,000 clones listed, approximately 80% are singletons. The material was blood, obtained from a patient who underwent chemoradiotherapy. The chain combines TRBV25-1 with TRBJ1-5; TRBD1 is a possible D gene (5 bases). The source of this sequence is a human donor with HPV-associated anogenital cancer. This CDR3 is CASSGGGYQPQHF. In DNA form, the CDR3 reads TGTGCCAGCAGTGGGGGGGGATATCAGCCCCAGCATTTT.